Listed below are T cell receptor beta chains from one sample, sequenced in a study of blood T cell repertoires in COVID-19. Data came from immunoSEQ multiplex PCR; TCRdb stores just in-frame clones and leaves some out. The sample shows approximately 230,000 clones, about 91% of them seen only once. The sequencing sample was made of PBMCs or T cells enriched from blood (not recorded which). Receptors originate from a woman aged 45-65 years with acute COVID-19. The CDR3 runs from the conserved cysteine through the conserved F or W. Each record gives: J gene, V gene, clone size, D gene, CDR3 DNA, CDR3 protein. D genes are given only for firm matches. Clone sizes are given selectively: once, few, many, or a class where the clone is expanded.

TRBJ2-7	TRBV7-9	.	TRBD2	TGTGCCAGCAGCTCCGGGACTAGCGGGAGCCCCTACGAGCAGTACTTC	CASSSGTSGSPYEQYF
TRBJ2-7	TRBV5-6	.	.	TGTGCCAGCAGCTTCTCGGGCGGGATACCCTACGAGCAGTACTTC	CASSFSGGIPYEQYF
TRBJ2-1	TRBV2	.	TRBD1	TGTGCCAGCAGGCAGGGGGCGCGAAATGAGCAGTTCTTC	CASRQGARNEQFF
TRBJ1-1	TRBV7-2	.	.	TGTGCCAGCAGCTTAGGGCAGTCTGAAGCTTTCTTT	CASSLGQSEAFF
TRBJ2-3	TRBV6-5	.	TRBD1	TGTGCCAGCAGTACCCGGGACAGGGGGCCAGATACGCAGTATTTT	CASSTRDRGPDTQYF
TRBJ2-1	TRBV5-4	once	.	TGTGCCAGCAGCTTGGCCATCTTAGGGGACTACAATGAGCAGTTCTTC	CASSLAILGDYNEQFF
TRBJ2-7	TRBV28	.	.	TGTGCCAGCAGTCGCCTTAGTGGTGGGGCGAGGGAGCAGTACTTC	CASSRLSGGAREQYF
TRBJ1-2	TRBV28	.	TRBD1	TGTGCCAGCAGCACTCGCACAGGGGAAGACGGCTACACCTTC	CASSTRTGEDGYTF
TRBJ2-7	TRBV28	.	TRBD2	TGTGCCAGCAGTTCGGGAGGGACTTCCTCCTACGAGCAGTACTTC	CASSSGGTSSYEQYF
TRBJ1-4	TRBV18	.	.	TGTGCCAGCTCACCAAGCCCCTTTAATGAAAAACTGTTTTTT	CASSPSPFNEKLFF
TRBJ1-6	TRBV10-3	.	TRBD1	TGTGCCATCAGTGCCGGGACAGGGGTTTCACCCCTCCACTTT	CAISAGTGVSPLHF
TRBJ1-2	TRBV6-5	.	TRBD1	TGTGCCAGCAGTATCTCTACGACAGGGGGCTATGGCTACACCTTC	CASSISTTGGYGYTF
TRBJ2-4	TRBV28	.	.	TGTGCCAGCAGTTTGGGGGGTTCCAAAAACATTCAGTACTTC	CASSLGGSKNIQYF
TRBJ1-6	TRBV18	.	.	TGTGCCAGCTCCCAGGAGGTTGGGTCCTATAATTCACCCCTCCACTTT	CASSQEVGSYNSPLHF
TRBJ1-1	TRBV27	.	.	TGTGCCAGCAGTTTATTCGGTTTGAACACTGAAGCTTTCTTT	CASSLFGLNTEAFF
TRBJ1-2	TRBV28	.	.	TGTGCCAGCAGTTCCCCGGGAAATGGCTACACCTTC	CASSSPGNGYTF
TRBJ2-1	TRBV2	.	.	TGTGCCAGCCCGGCAGGGCCACCAAATGAGCAGTTCTTC	CASPAGPPNEQFF
TRBJ2-6	TRBV7-3	.	TRBD1	TGTGCCAGCAGCGTAGAGGGACAGAGTGTTGCCTCTGGGGCCAACGTCCTGACTTTC	CASSVEGQSVASGANVLTF
TRBJ2-2	TRBV11-1	.	TRBD2	TGTGCCAGCAGCCAGGGACTAGCACACACCGGGGAGCTGTTTTTT	CASSQGLAHTGELFF
TRBJ1-1	TRBV9	.	.	TGTGCCAGCAGCGTAGGGGGCTCGAACACTGAAGCTTTCTTT	CASSVGGSNTEAFF
TRBJ2-1	TRBV6-7	.	TRBD2	TGTGCCAGCAGTTACGCCTATCCGGGACTAGCGGGAGTGTATGAGCAGTTCTTC	CASSYAYPGLAGVYEQFF
TRBJ2-1	TRBV7-3	.	TRBD2	TGTGCCAGCAGCCCCACCCCGCCCGGGACTAGCGGGAACAATGAGCAGTTCTTC	CASSPTPPGTSGNNEQFF
TRBJ2-7	TRBV28	.	TRBD1	TGTGCCACGAGGGACAGGGCCTCCTACGAGCAGTACTTC	CATRDRASYEQYF
TRBJ2-7	TRBV5-6	.	TRBD1	TGTGCCAGCAGCTTGGTGGGGACAGGGGGTTTCGTCGAGCAGTACTTC	CASSLVGTGGFVEQYF
TRBJ2-7	TRBV19	.	TRBD1	TGTGCCAGTAGTGCCGGGACAGTCTCCTACGAGCAGTACTTC	CASSAGTVSYEQYF
TRBJ2-7	TRBV11-2	.	.	TGTGCCAGCAGCTTAGTGGCGGTCGGTAGCGGCGAGCAGTACTTC	CASSLVAVGSGEQYF
TRBJ1-6	TRBV25-1	.	TRBD1	TGTGCCAGCAGGGAAGGACAGGGCACCTATAATTCACCCCTCCACTTT	CASREGQGTYNSPLHF
TRBJ1-1	TRBV24-1	.	.	TGTGCCACCAGGAGGGCCGGGCCGGGGACTGAAGCTTTCTTT	CATRRAGPGTEAFF
TRBJ2-3	TRBV27	.	.	TGTGCCAGCAGTCCCCGCCCGGGATGGCGGGAAGGATGGGATTTT	CASSPRPGWREGWDF
TRBJ1-2	TRBV6-6	.	.	TGTGCCAGCAGTTACCGAGGGAGTGGGGGCTACACCTTC	CASSYRGSGGYTF
TRBJ1-1	TRBV7-9	.	.	TGTGCCAGCAGCCTAGCGGACTATGAAGCTTTCTTT	CASSLADYEAFF
TRBJ1-1	TRBV18	once	.	TGTGCCAGCTCACCGCAGAGGAACGCTGAAGCTTTCTTT	CASSPQRNAEAFF
TRBJ1-2	TRBV18	.	TRBD1	TGTGCCAGCTCACCACGCCGACAGGGCTCTGGCTACACCTTC	CASSPRRQGSGYTF
TRBJ2-2	TRBV9	.	.	TGTGCCAGCAGCGTAGTTCCGGGTCTAACCGGGGAGCTGTTTTTT	CASSVVPGLTGELFF
TRBJ2-3	TRBV27	.	TRBD2	TGTGCCAGCAGTCCGAGCGGGGTGACAGATACGCAGTATTTT	CASSPSGVTDTQYF
TRBJ1-3	TRBV10-3	.	TRBD1	TGTGCCACGTCGGGACAGGGAGCTGGAAACACCATATATTTT	CATSGQGAGNTIYF
TRBJ2-1	TRBV27	.	.	TGTGCCAGCAGTTTTAGGGGCACATACTCCAATGAGCAGTTCTTC	CASSFRGTYSNEQFF
TRBJ1-6	TRBV4-2	.	.	TGTGCCAGCAGCCAATCGAACTTCGGGGAATCACCCCTCCACTTT	CASSQSNFGESPLHF
TRBJ2-1	TRBV6-5	.	TRBD1	TGTGCCAGCAGCGTGGGACAGGGTTCCTACAATGAGCAGTTCTTC	CASSVGQGSYNEQFF
TRBJ1-2	TRBV5-6	.	TRBD1	TGTGCCAGCAGCTACAGGACAGGGAACTATGGCTACACCTTC	CASSYRTGNYGYTF
TRBJ1-2	TRBV3-1/TRBV3-2	.	.	TGTGCCAGCAGCCTCCAGGGCAGAACCTATGGCTACACCTTC	CASSLQGRTYGYTF
TRBJ2-6	TRBV4-2	.	TRBD1	TGTGCCAGCAGGGCGGGGACAGGGATGACTGGGGCCAACGTCCTGACTTTC	CASRAGTGMTGANVLTF
TRBJ2-7	TRBV29-1	few	.	TGCAGCGTTGAAATCGCTAGCAGCCCCTCCTACGAGCAGTACTTC	CSVEIASSPSYEQYF
TRBJ1-6	TRBV19	.	.	TGTGCCAGTAGTGATACAGGGTTTAATTCACCCCTCCACTTT	CASSDTGFNSPLHF